The clone carrying this TCR beta chain is deemed medium-sized. TCRdb processed the 5' RACE reads anew with MiXCR; each CDR3 protein has one entry. The sample yields some 38,000 distinct CDR3 sequences, about a tenth seen once. This sample stems from a study of CD8 T cells in ankylosing spondylitis. The source is a male donor with ankylosing spondylitis or in good health (not recorded which). Sequencing was done on a sample of blood, either unsorted or a sorted T cell fraction (not recorded which).

The CDR3 region has the DNA TGCAGTGAACTCGGGACTAGCGATGATGAGCAGTTCTTC. Protein sequence: CSELGTSDDEQFF. This rearrangement joins TRBV20-1 to TRBJ2-1; 10 bases align to TRBD2. This CDR3 has 13 residues. Germline loops: CDR1 DFQATT, CDR2 SNEGSKA (reference sequence). The V gene end was trimmed by 7 bases and the J gene end by 8 bases; junction bases not matched to a gene: 8.